Described below is a single TCR beta chain sequence and its context. V dropped 2 bases and J dropped 1 base, with 11 bases sitting between them. Germline V CDR1 and CDR2: LGHDT, YNNKEL (reference sequence). This CDR3 comprises 15 residues. This record belongs to a study of blood T cell repertoires in COVID-19. Whole-study context: Sample material is recorded as cDNA or gDNA derived from T cells, B-cell-depleted T cells, or PBMCs.

As originally analysed: Nucleated cell counts were estimated from reference gene primer amplification. Method: immunoSEQ multiplex PCR; TCRdb's copy keeps in-frame clones and lacks some. D and trimming come from the DNA, and the V and J calls and clone size come from that table. Among approximately 100,000 clones listed, approximately 90% were seen once. The rearrangement joins TRBV3-1 (or the pseudogene TRBV3-2) to TRBJ1-1; D perhaps matches TRBD1 (6 bases). This clonotype was obtained from a man in his fifties or sixties with acute or convalescent COVID-19. The specimen sequenced was peripheral blood. The CDR3 loop is CASSQRWTANTEAFF. CDR3 DNA: TGTGCCAGCAGCCAAAGGTGGACAGCGAACACTGAAGCTTTCTTT.